The clone carrying this T cell receptor beta chain was detected only a few times. Its target is unknown. CDR3 size: 13 residues. The germline CDR1 and CDR2 sequences are ENHRY and SYGVKD. The V and J ends lost 3 bases and 2 bases respectively, with 8 bases between them. This sample is drawn from a study of blood T cells in healthy people across ages. A second roughly 6 to 12 cycle PCR used barcoded and J-beta primers. TCRdb independently ran MiXCR on the 5' RACE reads; one entry per CDR3 protein. This table has about 1.5 million distinct CDR3 sequences, around 39% appearing once. Total RNA, at least 5 micrograms per sample, was extracted from PBMCs. Study-wide points: Older age went with lower TCR beta diversity per million T cells, in a roughly linear way.

The sequence was collected from a woman aged 18-29 years in good health. V is TRBV10-3 and J is TRBJ2-7; D could derive from TRBD1 or TRBD2 (5 bases each). Sequenced sample: blood. The CDR3 is CAISELGAYEQYF. The CDR3 DNA follows: TGTGCCATCAGTGAATTGGGGGCCTACGAGCAGTACTTC.